Below, 9 T cell receptor beta chains from the same sample are listed, as sequenced in a study of cytomegalovirus exposure and HLA in healthy donors. In the PCR, 60 Vbeta and 13 Jbeta primers were used. The data were produced by immunoSEQ multiplex PCR, yet TCRdb's version contains in-frame clones alone and is incomplete. The sample includes roughly 90,000 clones, more than 75% of them seen just once. Input material: PBMCs. The receptors here all came from a man younger than 30 in good health and CMV-seronegative.

The J gene is TRBJ1-2, the V gene TRBV15, with TRBD1 matching 7 bases. The germline V gene has CDR1 LNHNV and CDR2 YYDKDF (reference sequence). The V gene end was trimmed by 0 bases and the J gene end by 4 bases; junction bases not matched to a gene: 2. This CDR3 has 14 amino acids. The DNA of the CDR3 is TGTGCCACCAGCAGAGACCGGGACAGCTATGGCTACACCTTC. This gives the protein CATSRDRDSYGYTF. Combining the CDR3 with reference TRBV15 and TRBJ1-2 gives the whole variable domain DAMVIQNPRYQVTQFGKPVTLSCSQTLNHNVMYWYQQKSSQAPKLLFHYYDKDFNNEADTPDNFQSRRPNTSFCFLDIRSPGLGDTAMYLCATSRDRDSYGYTFGSGTRLTVV.

V usage is TRBV18 and J usage is TRBJ1-1, with D possibly being TRBD1 (5 bases). The CDR3 extends over 13 amino acids. The germline V gene has CDR1 KGHSH and CDR2 LQKENI. Between the trimmed V and J ends, which lost 4 bases and 2 bases, there was a span of 8 bases. CDR3 loop: CASSQQENTEAFF. The DNA for the CDR3 is TGTGCCAGCTCACAACAGGAAAACACTGAAGCTTTCTTT.

This chain connects TRBV27 to TRBJ1-6; D is possibly TRBD1 (5 bases). The germline V and J ends were trimmed by 8 bases and 6 bases, with 17 bases remaining between them. The CDR3 has 15 amino acids. The germline V gene encodes CDR1 MNHEY and CDR2 SMNVEV (reference sequence). The CDR3 sequence is CASGLGSGPNSPLHF. DNA for the CDR3: TGTGCCAGCGGGCTAGGGTCAGGGCCTAATTCACCCCTCCACTTT.

The rearrangement joins TRBV4-2 to TRBJ1-2; 9 positions match TRBD1. Trimming took 3 bases from V and 0 from J; bases not matched to a gene: 11. The CDR3 totals 18 residues. Germline V lookup: CDR1 LGHNA, CDR2 YNFKEQ. CDR3 loop: CASSQTGGLWDSNYGYTF. The CDR3 DNA follows: TGTGCCAGCAGCCAGACAGGGGGGCTATGGGATTCTAACTATGGCTACACCTTC.

V is TRBV25-1 and J is TRBJ2-5; TRBD1 aligns across 7 bases. The CDR3 runs 15 residues. J gave up 4 bases and V 4 bases, and 9 bases lay outside the gene matches. In germline, CDR1 is MGHDK, CDR2 SYGVNS. CDR3 residues: CASSGSTGIGETQYF. The CDR3 DNA reads TGTGCCAGCAGTGGATCGACAGGGATCGGAGAGACCCAGTACTTC.

The chain employs TRBV27 and TRBJ2-1, with D maybe TRBD2 (6 bases). CDR1 is MNHEY and CDR2 is SMNVEV in the germline V gene (reference sequence). The CDR3 contains 14 residues. V was clipped by 6 bases and J by 3 bases, with 12 bases between them. The CDR3 loop reads CASRSGGGYNEQFF. CDR3 DNA sequence: TGTGCCAGCAGATCCGGGGGAGGCTACAATGAGCAGTTCTTC.

The V and J genes are TRBV2 and TRBJ1-2; 7 bases are shared with TRBD1. V lost 8 bases and J lost 14; bases outside the gene matches: 5. Germline V gene lookup returns CDR1 SNHLY and CDR2 FYNNEI. The CDR3 is made up of 9 amino acids. The CDR3 nucleotides are TGTGCCAGCGGGGGGACAGTTACCTTC. This translates into CASGGTVTF.

The gene calls are TRBV9 and TRBJ2-5, with TRBD1 matching 8 bases. With 4 bases clipped from V and 5 bases from J, the junction kept 7 bases outside the gene matches. CDR1 SGDLS and CDR2 YYNGEE come from the germline V gene. The CDR3 is 14 amino acids. CDR3: CASSPYRGRETQYF. For the CDR3, the DNA is TGTGCCAGCAGCCCCTACAGGGGGAGGGAGACCCAGTACTTC.

This clone has only a few counts. The CDR3 sequence: CASSYSSGVGYTF. CDR3 nucleotide sequence: TGTGCCAGCAGTTACTCCTCAGGGGTCGGCTACACCTTC. The rearrangement uses TRBV6-5 and TRBJ1-2; tentative D call: TRBD1 (6 bases). Trimming took 0 bases from V and 8 from J, leaving 10 bases between them. The CDR3 is 13 residues long. CDR1 and CDR2 from the germline V gene are MNHEY and SVGAGI.